This T cell receptor beta chain was identified in a study of human T cells and chemical hapten exposure. This clonotype was observed a handful of times. Its antigen is not known. The authors' processing: TCR counts had a median of about 99,000 per sample and spanned roughly 20,000 to 750,000. TCRdb redid the calling of the RACE reads with MiXCR, one entry per CDR3 protein. The V and J calls shown here were made by TCRdb, not taken from the authors' results. The sample records 75,000 to 100,000 distinct CDR3 sequences, 8% to 11% being singletons. The CDR3 runs to 15 residues. V was clipped by 4 bases and J by 4 bases, with 16 bases between them. Indicated time point: patch test 1, 2 weeks after DPC sensitization. The treatment was: therapeutic diphenylcyclopropenone sensitization with weekly scalp DPC. Researchers sampled blood before each patch test went on. Each donor was an alopecia patient between 18 and 70 years of age who qualified for DPC.

General observations from the study: Unchanged with DPC sensitization were TCRs above 1 in 1000 frequency.

The sequences come from whole blood, collected in connection with sensitization to the hapten diphenylcyclopropenone (DPC). The sequence was collected from a middle-aged man with alopecia areata. Some clones in this sample may be carry-over from other donors' samples. V gene TRBV12-3 or TRBV12-4 combines with J gene TRBJ2-5, with a possible D match to TRBD2 (6 bases). The CDR3 coding sequence is TGTGCCAGCAGTTCCCCGGGACTCTTCCCAGAGACCCAGTACTTC. Its protein product is CASSSPGLFPETQYF.